A single sample gave rise to the 19 T cell receptor beta chains below, sequenced in a study of T-cell reconstitution after alpha-beta-depleted transplantation in children. For TCRbeta, the library was prepared with unique molecular identifiers. MiXCR was run by TCRdb on the PCR reads, yielding one entry per CDR3 protein. The sample consists of 200,000 to 250,000 distinct CDR3 sequences, roughly 11% of them appearing once. The specimen comprised PBMCs, sampled before TCRalphabeta/CD19-depleted stem cell transplant. The receptors shown here come from a child less than two years old with acute myeloid leukemia, due to receive a stem cell transplant.

This clonotype was observed at least ten times. The V gene is TRBV11-3, the J gene TRBJ2-2; D unresolved. Germline CDR1 SGHNT, CDR2 YENEEA. CDR3 size: 15 residues. V lost 4 bases and J 7 bases, leaving 16 bases between the germline ends. The CDR3, as DNA: TGTGCCAGCAGCTCTGAGGCCTTTTCCGGCGGGGAGCTGTTTTTT. It translates to CASSSEAFSGGELFF.

The chain couples TRBV18 to TRBJ2-7; 9 positions agree with TRBD2. Germline trimming cut 5 bases from V and 2 bases from J; bases unmatched to any gene: 4. This CDR3 comprises 14 residues. CDR1 and CDR2 from the germline V gene are KGHSH and LQKENI. As DNA, the CDR3 is TGTGCCAGCTCAGTAGCGGGAGTGGCCTACGAGCAGTACTTC. Translating it yields CASSVAGVAYEQYF.

This clonotype was detected only once. One end of the junction fails to match germline, which may point to a read error. The rearrangement links TRBV7-9 to TRBJ2-3; D may be TRBD1 (5 bases). Germline lookup yields CDR1 SEHNR and CDR2 FQNEAQ (reference sequence). The CDR3 length is 13 residues. The CDR3 is CASSIQGPDTQSF. In nucleotides, the CDR3 is TGTGCCAGCAGCATCCAGGGTCCAGATACGCAGTCTTTT. Looking up the rest from reference TRBV7-9 and TRBJ2-3 gives the full variable domain: DTGVSQNPRHKITKRGQNVTFRCDPISEHNRLYWYRQTLGQGPEFLTYFQNEAQLEKSRLLSDRFSAERPKGSFSTLEIQRTEQGDSAMYLCASSIQGPDTQSFGPGTRLTVL.

Ten or more counts support this clonotype. The chain is built from TRBV18 and TRBJ2-7; tentatively, D is TRBD2 (6 bases). Germline CDR1 and CDR2: KGHSH and LQKENI. The CDR3 covers 16 residues. Trimming pared 3 bases from V and 7 bases from J, leaving 22 bases between. CDR3 sequence: CASSPRGEGGSGEQYF. Written as DNA, the CDR3 is TGTGCCAGCTCACCCCGGGGTGAGGGAGGCTCGGGGGAGCAGTACTTC. Full variable domain (rest looked up from reference TRBV18 and TRBJ2-7): NAGVMQNPRHLVRRRGQEARLRCSPMKGHSHVYWYRQLPEEGLKFMVYLQKENIIDESGMPKERFSAEFPKEGPSILRIQQVVRGDSAAYFCASSPRGEGGSGEQYFGPGTRLTVT.

This clonotype has a count of ten or more. The chain combines TRBV7-9 with TRBJ1-1; the D gene is possibly TRBD1 (6 bases). V lost 3 bases and J 6 bases, leaving 8 bases between the germline ends. Germline V gene sequence: CDR1 SEHNR, CDR2 FQNEAQ (reference sequence). The CDR3 is 12 residues long. The DNA for the CDR3 is TGTGCCAGCAGCTTCGGACAGCCTGAAGCTTTCTTT. Translated: CASSFGQPEAFF.

This clonotype was seen many times. This chain joins TRBV7-2 and TRBJ2-4; D gene ambiguous. Germline-derived CDR1 and CDR2 are SGHTA and FQGNSA. V was cut by 4 bases and J by 9 bases, with 10 bases left in between. The CDR3 is 12 residues long. The CDR3 bases are TGTGCCAGCAGCTCTAACAAGTTCATTCAGTACTTC. Translation: CASSSNKFIQYF. The complete variable domain, with remaining parts taken from reference TRBV7-2 and TRBJ2-4, reads GAGVSQSPSNKVTEKGKDVELRCDPISGHTALYWYRQSLGQGLEFLIYFQGNSAPDKSGLPSDRFSAERTGGSVSTLTIQRTQQEDSAVYLCASSSNKFIQYFGAGTRLSVL.

This clonotype was recorded at least ten times. The J gene is TRBJ1-6, the V gene TRBV20-1, with a possible D match to TRBD1 (5 bases). V was clipped by 4 bases and J by 7 bases, with 11 bases between them. In germline, CDR1 is DFQATT, CDR2 SNEGSKA (reference sequence). The CDR3 is 13 residues long. CDR3 in DNA: TGCAGTGCTAATGGGGCTATGAATTCACCCCTCCACTTT. Its protein product is CSANGAMNSPLHF.

This clonotype came up many times. V and J are TRBV29-1 and TRBJ2-5; the D gene is possibly TRBD1 (5 bases). The V end was cut by 2 bases, the J end by 1 base, with 14 bases between. CDR1 is SQVTM, CDR2 ANQGSEA, per germline. The CDR3 totals 15 residues. CDR3 DNA: TGCAGCGTTGAACGTGCGGTAGGGGCCCAAGAGACCCAGTACTTC. Amino acid sequence: CSVERAVGAQETQYF.

This clonotype was recorded a few times. V is TRBV5-4 and J is TRBJ2-2, with D unresolved. Looked up from germline, CDR1 is SGHNT and CDR2 is YYREEE (reference sequence). There are 14 residues in the CDR3. V lost 4 bases, J lost 3 bases, and 10 bases lay in between. This CDR3 is CASSPPLDTGELFF. For the CDR3, the DNA is TGTGCCAGCAGCCCGCCTCTAGACACCGGGGAGCTGTTTTTT.

As concerns this clonotype: At one boundary the junction diverges from the germline segment, which might be a read error. The chain links TRBV7-9 to TRBJ2-1; no clear D. The CDR3 has 16 residues. Germline V gene lookup returns CDR1 SEHNR and CDR2 FQNEAQ (reference sequence). The chain's CDR3 is CANSYLIRSGRNEQFF. As DNA, the CDR3 is TGTGCCAACAGCTACTTAATACGATCGGGTAGGAATGAGCAGTTCTTC.

The chain is built from TRBV20-1 and TRBJ2-7, with TRBD2 identical over 8 bases. Germline assignment: CDR1 DFQATT and CDR2 SNEGSKA (reference sequence). The V segment lost 1 base and the J segment 7 bases; nucleotides outside the gene matches: 9. CDR3 length equals 14 residues. The CDR3 coding sequence is TGCAGTGCTAGAGGAGATAGCGGGAATTGGGAGCAGTACTTC. It yields the protein CSARGDSGNWEQYF.

This clonotype was seen more than once but under ten times. The chain is built from TRBV4-2 and TRBJ2-2; TRBD1 is a possible D gene (6 bases). Germline CDR1 is LGHNA and CDR2 is YNFKEQ. The CDR3 extends over 15 amino acids. Deletions cut 4 bases from V and 1 base from J, with 10 bases between. The CDR3 sequence: CASSLRGLNTGELFF. CDR3 sequence (DNA): TGTGCCAGCAGCCTCAGGGGATTGAACACCGGGGAGCTGTTTTTT.

V usage is TRBV6-2 or TRBV6-3 and J usage is TRBJ1-2, with TRBD1 matching over 7 bases. The germline gives CDR1 MNHEY, CDR2 SVGEGT. This CDR3 region has 13 residues. V trimming: 2 bases; J trimming: 7 bases; junction bases outside the gene matches: 4. CDR3 residues: CASSYEGASGYTF. The CDR3 DNA reads as TGTGCCAGCAGTTACGAGGGGGCCAGTGGCTACACCTTC.

Many counts were recorded for this clonotype. The chain couples TRBV25-1 to TRBJ1-1; D perhaps matches TRBD1 (6 bases). V was pared by 6 bases and J by 6 bases, with 14 bases between. CDR1 MGHDK and CDR2 SYGVNS come from the germline V gene. The CDR3 spans 13 residues. The CDR3 sequence is CASSATGLAEAFF. CDR3 nucleotide sequence: TGTGCCAGCAGCGCTACAGGGTTGGCTGAAGCTTTCTTT.

This clonotype was seen many times. The V and J genes are TRBV20-1 and TRBJ2-7, with TRBD1 matching over 9 bases. V shed 3 bases, J shed 6 bases, and the junction held 9 bases outside the gene matches. Germline CDR1 reads DFQATT; CDR2 reads SNEGSKA (reference sequence). The CDR3 has 14 residues. The CDR3 DNA reads TGCAGTGCTAGCCCGGGACAGGGTTTAGGCGAGCAGTACTTC. Encoded protein: CSASPGQGLGEQYF.

This clonotype has at least ten counts. The gene calls are TRBV18 and TRBJ1-6; the match to TRBD1 covers 8 bases. This CDR3 spans 13 amino acids. The germline V gene has CDR1 KGHSH and CDR2 LQKENI. The V segment lost 6 bases and the J segment 14 bases; nucleotides outside the gene matches: 9. CDR3 protein: CASSQGQGSSLHF. CDR3 coding DNA: TGTGCCAGCTCCCAAGGACAGGGCTCGTCCCTCCACTTT.

This clonotype has a count of ten or more. This chain links TRBV5-1 with TRBJ2-3; the match to TRBD1 covers 8 bases. J was trimmed by 4 bases and V by 3 bases; bases with no gene match: 7. Germline V CDR1 and CDR2: SGHRS, YFSETQ. This CDR3 is built from 15 residues. The CDR3 coding sequence is TGCGCCAGCAGCTCGTCAGGGGGCAGCGCAGATACGCAGTATTTT. Translating it yields CASSSSGGSADTQYF. Full variable domain (rest looked up from reference TRBV5-1 and TRBJ2-3): KAGVTQTPRYLIKTRGQQVTLSCSPISGHRSVSWYQQTPGQGLQFLFEYFSETQRNKGNFPGRFSGRQFSNSRSEMNVSTLELGDSALYLCASSSSGGSADTQYFGPGTRLTVL.

This clonotype has a count of ten or more. The CDR3 is CSARVKETNTGELFF. CDR3 in DNA: TGCAGTGCTAGAGTTAAGGAGACGAACACCGGGGAGCTGTTTTTT. The chain is built from TRBV20-1 and TRBJ2-2; D gene unclear. The CDR3 covers 15 residues. Germline V gene sequence: CDR1 DFQATT, CDR2 SNEGSKA (reference sequence). V was trimmed by 1 base and J by 0 bases, leaving 9 bases between them.

This clonotype has more than one count but fewer than ten. The chain joins TRBV5-1 to TRBJ1-2, with 8 bases aligning to TRBD1. With 0 bases clipped from V and 7 bases from J, the junction kept 2 bases outside the gene matches. CDR1 and CDR2 (germline): SGHRS, YFSETQ. The CDR3 runs to 13 residues. The DNA for the CDR3 is TGCGCCAGCAGCTTGGGGACAGGGTCTGGCTACACCTTC. Translation: CASSLGTGSGYTF.